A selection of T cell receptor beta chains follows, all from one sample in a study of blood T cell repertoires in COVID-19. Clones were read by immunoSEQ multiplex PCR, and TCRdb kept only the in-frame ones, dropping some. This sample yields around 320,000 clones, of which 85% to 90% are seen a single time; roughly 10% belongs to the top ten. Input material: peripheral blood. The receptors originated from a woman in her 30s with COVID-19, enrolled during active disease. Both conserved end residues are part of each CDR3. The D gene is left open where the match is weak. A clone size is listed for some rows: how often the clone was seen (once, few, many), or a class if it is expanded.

CASSYSGHFTPPSQPQHF TGTGCCAGCAGTTACTCGGGACACTTCACCCCCCCATCTCAGCCCCAGCATTTT . TRBV6-7 . TRBJ1-5
CASSFVSSYNEQFF TGTGCCAGCAGCTTTGTCAGCTCCTACAATGAGCAGTTCTTC . TRBV5-5 . TRBJ2-1
CASSTGGNYGYTF TGTGCCAGCTCCACCGGGGGTAACTATGGCTACACCTTC . TRBV18 . TRBJ1-2
CASTTPEGPGGYTF TGTGCCAGCACCACCCCGGAGGGCCCGGGTGGCTACACCTTC . TRBV6-5 . TRBJ1-2
CASRADVYTQYF TGTGCCAGCAGGGCCGATGTGTATACGCAGTATTTT . TRBV2 . TRBJ2-3
CASSMGGRTEAFF TGTGCCAGTAGTATGGGGGGTCGGACTGAAGCTTTCTTT . TRBV19 . TRBJ1-1
CASSLTYSNQPQHF TGTGCCAGCAGCCTCACCTATAGCAATCAGCCCCAGCATTTT . TRBV6-5 . TRBJ1-5
CASSIGASRSDTQYF TGTGCCAGTAGTATTGGGGCCTCTAGGTCAGATACGCAGTATTTT . TRBV19 . TRBJ2-3
CATSGDWAVTEAFF TGTGCCACCTCTGGGGACTGGGCGGTCACTGAAGCTTTCTTT . TRBV15 . TRBJ1-1
CASRGGTEAFF TGTGCCAGCCGAGGGGGCACTGAAGCTTTCTTT . TRBV5-4 . TRBJ1-1
CASSQRQGASGNTIYF TGCGCCAGCAGCCAGCGGCAGGGGGCCAGTGGAAACACCATATATTTT . TRBV4-1 TRBD1 TRBJ1-3
CASSLGYRTEAFF TGCGCCAGCAGCTTGGGTTATCGCACTGAAGCTTTCTTT . TRBV5-1 . TRBJ1-1
CASSPVQGAEAFF TGCGCCAGCAGTCCGGTACAGGGGGCTGAAGCTTTCTTT . TRBV4-1 TRBD1 TRBJ1-1
CASSPPLLSDRDDGYTF TGTGCCAGCTCACCGCCTCTGCTCTCGGACAGAGATGATGGCTACACCTTC . TRBV18 . TRBJ1-2
CATSLGGLNSPLHF TGTGCCACCAGCCTCGGGGGTCTAAATTCACCCCTCCACTTT . TRBV24-1 . TRBJ1-6
CASSNSLGGANEQFF TGTGCCAGCAGCAATTCCCTCGGAGGGGCGAATGAGCAGTTCTTC . TRBV7-9 . TRBJ2-1
CASSSRLEAGELFF TGTGCCAGCAGCTCCAGGCTGGAGGCCGGGGAGCTGTTTTTT . TRBV13 . TRBJ2-2
CASRSGGGHTEAFF TGTGCCAGCCGTTCGGGGGGGGGACACACTGAAGCTTTCTTT . TRBV28 . TRBJ1-1
CASSVWDSPNTEAFF TGCGCCAGCAGTGTTTGGGACAGCCCAAACACTGAAGCTTTCTTT . TRBV4-1 TRBD1 TRBJ1-1
CASTQRGGNEQFF TGTGCCAGCACCCAGAGAGGGGGCAATGAGCAGTTCTTC . TRBV27 . TRBJ2-1
CASSLATRLSYEQYF TGTGCCAGCAGTTTGGCAACTAGACTCTCCTACGAGCAGTACTTC . TRBV28 . TRBJ2-7
CASSTGLSGNTIYF TGTGCCAGCAGTACCGGGTTGTCTGGAAACACCATATATTTT . TRBV2 . TRBJ1-3
CASSAFPNRGSNTGELFF TGCGCCAGCAGTGCATTCCCGAACAGGGGTTCGAACACCGGGGAGCTGTTTTTT . TRBV10-1 TRBD1 TRBJ2-2
CASSERRASETQYF TGTGCCAGCAGTGAAAGGAGGGCATCTGAGACCCAGTACTTC . TRBV6-1 . TRBJ2-5
CASSLSGGKQFF TGTGCCAGCAGCCTTAGCGGGGGGAAGCAGTTCTTC . TRBV6-5 TRBD2 TRBJ2-1
CASSAGQIYGYTF TGTGCCAGCAGCGCCGGACAAATCTATGGCTACACCTTC . TRBV7-9 . TRBJ1-2
CASTPRGGNSPLHF TGTGCCAGCACCCCCCGGGGGGGTAATTCACCCCTCCACTTT . TRBV27 . TRBJ1-6
CSCRDTEAFF TGCAGCTGCAGGGACACTGAAGCTTTCTTT . TRBV29-1 . TRBJ1-1
CASSPLGAHEQFF TGTGCCAGCAGTCCCCTGGGGGCCCATGAGCAGTTCTTC . TRBV6-5 . TRBJ2-1
CASSHRGSHNEQFF TGTGCCAGCAGCCACAGGGGTTCCCACAATGAGCAGTTCTTC few TRBV7-2 TRBD1 TRBJ2-1
CASSLAPRNEQFF TGCGCCAGCAGCTTGGCCCCCAGGAATGAGCAGTTCTTC . TRBV5-1 . TRBJ2-1
CASSNRDTEAFF TGTGCCAGCAGTAATCGCGACACTGAAGCTTTCTTT once TRBV3-1/TRBV3-2 . TRBJ1-1
CASSQSPRASYSNQPQHF TGCGCCAGCAGTCAATCCCCCAGGGCCTCTTATAGCAATCAGCCCCAGCATTTT few TRBV23-1 . TRBJ1-5
CASSSTSGTGGLSNQPQHF TGTGCCAGCAGCTCAACCTCCGGGACAGGGGGGCTTAGCAATCAGCCCCAGCATTTT . TRBV6-8 TRBD1 TRBJ1-5
CATSRDVSGVAILYEQYF TGTGCCACCAGCAGAGACGTATCGGGGGTAGCCATTCTTTACGAGCAGTACTTC once TRBV15 . TRBJ2-7
CATSRDLSQPQHF TGTGCCACCAGCAGAGATTTGAGTCAGCCCCAGCATTTT . TRBV15 . TRBJ1-5
CASSRLVRELFF TGTGCCAGCAGTCGACTTGTTAGGGAGCTGTTTTTT . TRBV6-5 . TRBJ2-2
CASSQSLVQETGELFF TGCGCCAGCAGTCAATCGTTGGTACAGGAGACCGGGGAGCTGTTTTTT . TRBV23-1 . TRBJ2-2
CASSPRRGGDNEQFF TGTGCCAGCAGTCCCCGGCGGGGGGGGGACAATGAGCAGTTCTTC . TRBV6-2/TRBV6-3 TRBD2 TRBJ2-1
CASDDDWGGPPNEQFF TGTGCCAGCGACGACGACTGGGGGGGGCCCCCCAATGAGCAGTTCTTC . TRBV5-4 . TRBJ2-1
CASRNRVDEKLFF TGTGCCAGCAGGAACAGGGTGGATGAAAAACTGTTTTTT . TRBV25-1 . TRBJ1-4
CASSFSGETQYF TGTGCCAGCAGTTTCAGCGGGGAGACCCAGTACTTC . TRBV12-3/TRBV12-4 . TRBJ2-5
CASSFYSQGATYEQYF TGTGCCAGCAGCTTTTATTCACAGGGGGCCACCTACGAGCAGTACTTC . TRBV13 TRBD1 TRBJ2-7
CAIRDSYGYTF TGTGCCATCCGGGACAGTTATGGCTACACCTTC . TRBV11-2 TRBD1 TRBJ1-2
CASRRTVSSYEQYF TGTGCCAGCCGAAGGACAGTCAGCTCCTACGAGCAGTACTTC . TRBV19 . TRBJ2-7
CASSHQKTMRGGEGETQYF TGTGCCAGCAGCCACCAAAAAACGATGAGGGGGGGAGAGGGAGAGACCCAGTACTTC once TRBV3-1/TRBV3-2 . TRBJ2-5
CASSLQRGLLHF TGTGCCAGCAGCCTCCAGAGGGGGCTACTCCACTTT . TRBV27 TRBD1 TRBJ1-6
CASSELRLTGVGYTF TGTGCCAGCTCAGAACTTCGACTCACAGGCGTTGGCTACACCTTC few TRBV18 . TRBJ1-2
CAWSQGTYNQPQHF TGTGCCTGGAGCCAGGGGACGTACAATCAGCCCCAGCATTTT once TRBV30 . TRBJ1-5
CASSFLAGTNTDTQYF TGCGCCAGCAGCTTCCTAGCGGGGACAAACACAGATACGCAGTATTTT . TRBV5-1 TRBD2 TRBJ2-3
CASSAQTGAGNTIYF TGTGCCAGCAGCGCCCAGACAGGAGCTGGAAACACCATATATTTT . TRBV9 . TRBJ1-3
CACGRVPGELFF TGTGCCTGCGGCAGGGTTCCCGGGGAGCTGTTTTTT . TRBV28 . TRBJ2-2
CAGKQFAGDQPQHF TGTGCCGGCAAACAATTCGCGGGGGATCAGCCCCAGCATTTT . TRBV6-6 . TRBJ1-5
CASSLTGWNSPLHF TGCGCCAGCAGCCTGACAGGGTGGAATTCACCCCTCCACTTT . TRBV5-1 TRBD1 TRBJ1-6
CASSLGPGSGGFTDTQYF TGTGCCAGCAGCTTAGGGCCCGGTAGCGGGGGGTTCACAGATACGCAGTATTTT . TRBV7-2 TRBD2 TRBJ2-3
CASTLVLNSSPLHF TGTGCCAGCACCCTGGTCCTAAATAGTTCACCCCTCCACTTT many TRBV3-1/TRBV3-2 . TRBJ1-6
CSVGGQGYGYTF TGCAGCGTTGGTGGCCAGGGATATGGCTACACCTTC . TRBV29-1 . TRBJ1-2
CARGGGGLPYEQYF TGTGCCAGAGGCGGCGGGGGGTTACCCTACGAGCAGTACTTC once TRBV19 TRBD2 TRBJ2-7
CASVEGETQYF TGTGCCAGCGTCGAGGGCGAGACCCAGTACTTC . TRBV2 . TRBJ2-5
CASSGRGGPLHF TGCGCCAGCAGTGGAAGGGGGGGACCCCTCCACTTT . TRBV10-1 . TRBJ1-6